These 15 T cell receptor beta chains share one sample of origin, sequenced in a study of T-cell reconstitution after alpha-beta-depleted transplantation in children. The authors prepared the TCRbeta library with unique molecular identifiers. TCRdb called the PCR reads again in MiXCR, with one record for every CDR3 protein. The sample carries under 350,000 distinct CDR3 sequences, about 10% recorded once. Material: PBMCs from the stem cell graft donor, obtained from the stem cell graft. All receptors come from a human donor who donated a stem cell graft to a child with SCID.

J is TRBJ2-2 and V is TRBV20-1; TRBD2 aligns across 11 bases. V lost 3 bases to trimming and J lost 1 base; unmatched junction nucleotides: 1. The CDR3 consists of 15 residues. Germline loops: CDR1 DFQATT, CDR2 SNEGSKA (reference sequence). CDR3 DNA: TGCAGTGCTAGGACTAGCGGGGAGAACACCGGGGAGCTGTTTTTT. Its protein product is CSARTSGENTGELFF.

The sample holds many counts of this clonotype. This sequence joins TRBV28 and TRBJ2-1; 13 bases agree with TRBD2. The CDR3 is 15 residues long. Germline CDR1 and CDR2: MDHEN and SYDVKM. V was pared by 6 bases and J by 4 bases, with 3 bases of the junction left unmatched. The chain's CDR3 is CASRPLAGGYNEQFF. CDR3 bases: TGTGCCAGCAGGCCACTAGCGGGGGGGTACAATGAGCAGTTCTTC. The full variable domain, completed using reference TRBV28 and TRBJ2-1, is DVKVTQSSRYLVKRTGEKVFLECVQDMDHENMFWYRQDPGLGLRLIYFSYDVKMKEKGDIPEGYSVSREKKERFSLILESASTNQTSMYLCASRPLAGGYNEQFFGPGTRLTVL.

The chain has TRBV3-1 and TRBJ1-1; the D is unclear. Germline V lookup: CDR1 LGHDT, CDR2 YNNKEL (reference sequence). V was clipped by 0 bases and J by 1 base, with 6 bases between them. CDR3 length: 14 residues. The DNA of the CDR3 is TGTGCCAGCAGCCAAGAGGTAAAGAACACTGAAGCTTTCTTT. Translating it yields CASSQEVKNTEAFF.

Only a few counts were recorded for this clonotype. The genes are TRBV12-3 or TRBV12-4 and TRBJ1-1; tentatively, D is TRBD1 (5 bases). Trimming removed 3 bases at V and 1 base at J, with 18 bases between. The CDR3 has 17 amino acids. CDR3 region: CASSFPGYRGWNTEAFF. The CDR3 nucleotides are TGTGCCAGCAGTTTCCCGGGTTATAGGGGTTGGAACACTGAAGCTTTCTTT.

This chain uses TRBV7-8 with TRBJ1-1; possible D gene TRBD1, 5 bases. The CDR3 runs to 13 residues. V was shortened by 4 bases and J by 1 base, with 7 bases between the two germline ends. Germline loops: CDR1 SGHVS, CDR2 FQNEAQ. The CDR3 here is CASSSQANTEAFF. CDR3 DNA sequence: TGTGCCAGCAGCTCACAGGCGAACACTGAAGCTTTCTTT.

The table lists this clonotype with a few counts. Here the CDR3 reads CASSLPGTARAQDTQYF. The CDR3 nucleotides read TGTGCCAGCAGCTTACCCGGGACAGCGAGGGCCCAGGATACGCAGTATTTT. The rearrangement links TRBV7-8 to TRBJ2-3; 7 bases fit TRBD1. V shed 2 bases, J shed 6 bases, and the junction held 14 bases outside the gene matches. This CDR3 has 17 residues. Germline assignment: CDR1 SGHVS and CDR2 FQNEAQ.

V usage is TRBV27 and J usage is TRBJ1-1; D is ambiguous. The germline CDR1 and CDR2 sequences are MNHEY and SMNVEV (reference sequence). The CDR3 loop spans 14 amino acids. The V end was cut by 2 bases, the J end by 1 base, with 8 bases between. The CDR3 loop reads CASSLIDENTEAFF. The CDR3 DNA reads TGTGCCAGCAGTTTAATAGACGAGAACACTGAAGCTTTCTTT.

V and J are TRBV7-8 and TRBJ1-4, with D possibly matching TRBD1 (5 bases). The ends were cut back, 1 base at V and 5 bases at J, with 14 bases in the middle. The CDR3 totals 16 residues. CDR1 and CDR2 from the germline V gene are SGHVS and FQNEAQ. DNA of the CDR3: TGTGCCAGCAGCTTAGGCCGGGGGACCTCCAATGAAAAACTGTTTTTT. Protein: CASSLGRGTSNEKLFF.

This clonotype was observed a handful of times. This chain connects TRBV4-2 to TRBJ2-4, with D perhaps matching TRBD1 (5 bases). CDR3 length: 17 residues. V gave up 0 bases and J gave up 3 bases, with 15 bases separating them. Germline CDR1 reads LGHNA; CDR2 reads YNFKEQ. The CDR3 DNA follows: TGTGCCAGCAGCCAAGATCGGGTAGGGGCGGACAAAAACATTCAGTACTTC. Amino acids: CASSQDRVGADKNIQYF.

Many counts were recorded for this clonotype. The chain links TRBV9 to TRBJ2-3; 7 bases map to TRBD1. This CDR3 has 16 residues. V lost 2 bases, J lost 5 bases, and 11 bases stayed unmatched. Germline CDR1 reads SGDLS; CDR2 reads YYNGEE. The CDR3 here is CASSVTGTVVGDTQYF. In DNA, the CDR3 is TGTGCCAGCAGCGTCACTGGGACAGTCGTTGGAGATACGCAGTATTTT.

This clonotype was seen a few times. CDR3 sequence (DNA): TGTGCCAGCAGCTTAGTCACAGGGAAAAACTACGAGCAGTACTTC. This encodes CASSLVTGKNYEQYF. The gene calls are TRBV7-9 and TRBJ2-7; the D gene is possibly TRBD1 (6 bases). This CDR3 spans 15 amino acids. CDR1 and CDR2 (germline): SEHNR, FQNEAQ (reference sequence). V lost 1 base and J lost 3, with 13 bases in between.

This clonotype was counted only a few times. The CDR3 loop is CSGTSGGTGELFF. The CDR3 region has the DNA TGCAGCGGGACTAGCGGGGGAACCGGGGAGCTGTTTTTT. J is TRBJ2-2 and V is TRBV29-1, with TRBD2 matching 13 bases. This CDR3 region has 13 residues. Germline V gene lookup returns CDR1 SQVTM and CDR2 ANQGSEA. After removal of 7 bases from V and 5 bases from J, the junction contained 1 base not matched to a gene.

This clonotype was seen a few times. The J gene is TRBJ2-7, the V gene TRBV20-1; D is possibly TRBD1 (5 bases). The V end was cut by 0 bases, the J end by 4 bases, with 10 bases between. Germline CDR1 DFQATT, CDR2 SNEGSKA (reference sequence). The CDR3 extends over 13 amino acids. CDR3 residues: CSARDLGAYEQYF. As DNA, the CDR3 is TGCAGTGCTAGAGATCTAGGGGCTTACGAGCAGTACTTC.

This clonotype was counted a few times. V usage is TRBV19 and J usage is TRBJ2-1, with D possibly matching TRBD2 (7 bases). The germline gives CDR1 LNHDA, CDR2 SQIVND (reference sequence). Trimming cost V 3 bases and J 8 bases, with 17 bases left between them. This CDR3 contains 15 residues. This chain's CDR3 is CASSIEGGGSDEQFF. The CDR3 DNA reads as TGTGCCAGTAGTATTGAGGGGGGGGGCTCGGATGAGCAGTTCTTC.

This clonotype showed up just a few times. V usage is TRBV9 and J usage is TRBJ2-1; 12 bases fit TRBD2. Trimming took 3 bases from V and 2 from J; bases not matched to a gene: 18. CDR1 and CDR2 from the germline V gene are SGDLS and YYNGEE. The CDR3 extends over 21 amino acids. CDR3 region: CASSGPNPGLAGPWTYNEQFF. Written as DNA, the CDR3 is TGTGCCAGCAGCGGCCCTAACCCGGGACTAGCGGGTCCTTGGACCTACAATGAGCAGTTCTTC.